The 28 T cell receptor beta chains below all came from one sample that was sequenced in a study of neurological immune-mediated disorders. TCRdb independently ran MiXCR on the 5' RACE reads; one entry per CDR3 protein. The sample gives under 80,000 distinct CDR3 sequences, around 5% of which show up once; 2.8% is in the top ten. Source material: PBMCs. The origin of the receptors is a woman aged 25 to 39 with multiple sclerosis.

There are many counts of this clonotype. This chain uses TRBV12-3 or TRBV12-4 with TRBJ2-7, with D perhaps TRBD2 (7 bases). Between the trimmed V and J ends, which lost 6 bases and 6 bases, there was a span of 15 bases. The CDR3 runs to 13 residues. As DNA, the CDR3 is TGTGCCAGCAGGTCCTACAGGGAGGGCGAGCAGTACTTC. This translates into CASRSYREGEQYF.

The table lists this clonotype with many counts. Here the CDR3 DNA reads TGTGCCAGCAGTCCACAGGCAACCTATGGCTACACCTTC. Amino acid sequence: CASSPQATYGYTF. The chain joins TRBV6-5 to TRBJ1-2; D perhaps matches TRBD1 (5 bases). The CDR3 runs 13 residues. Trimming removed 5 bases from V and 4 bases from J, with 11 bases in between. CDR1 and CDR2 from the germline V gene are MNHEY and SVGAGI.

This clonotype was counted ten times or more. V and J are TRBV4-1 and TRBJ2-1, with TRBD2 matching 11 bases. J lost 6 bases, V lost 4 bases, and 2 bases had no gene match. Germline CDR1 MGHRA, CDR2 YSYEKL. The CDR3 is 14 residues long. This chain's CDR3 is CASSRSGGANEQFF. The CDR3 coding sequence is TGCGCCAGCAGCCGTAGCGGGGGGGCCAATGAGCAGTTCTTC.

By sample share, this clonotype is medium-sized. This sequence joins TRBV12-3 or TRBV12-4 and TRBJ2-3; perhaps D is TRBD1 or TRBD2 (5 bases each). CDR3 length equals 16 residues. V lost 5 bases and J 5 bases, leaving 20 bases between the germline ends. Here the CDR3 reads CASSPGTSILGDTQYF. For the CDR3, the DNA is TGTGCCAGCAGTCCCGGGACCTCCATTCTGGGAGATACGCAGTATTTT.

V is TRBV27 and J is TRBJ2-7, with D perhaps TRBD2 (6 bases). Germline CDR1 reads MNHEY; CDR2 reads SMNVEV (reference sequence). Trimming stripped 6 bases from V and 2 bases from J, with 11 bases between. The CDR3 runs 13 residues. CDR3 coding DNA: TGTGCCAGCAGCCTGACGGGGGCCTACGAGCAGTACTTC. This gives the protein CASSLTGAYEQYF.

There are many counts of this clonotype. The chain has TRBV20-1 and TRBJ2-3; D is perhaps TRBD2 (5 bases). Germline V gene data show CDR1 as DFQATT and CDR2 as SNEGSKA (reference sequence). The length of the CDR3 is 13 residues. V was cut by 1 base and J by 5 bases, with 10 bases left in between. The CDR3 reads CSARGPRGDTQYF. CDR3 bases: TGCAGTGCTAGAGGGCCCCGGGGAGATACGCAGTATTTT.

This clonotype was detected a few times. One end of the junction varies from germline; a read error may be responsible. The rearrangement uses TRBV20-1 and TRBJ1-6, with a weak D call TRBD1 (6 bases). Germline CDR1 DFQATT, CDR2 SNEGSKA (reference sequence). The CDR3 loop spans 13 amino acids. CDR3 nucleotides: TGCAGTGCTACGGACGGGGGCCGGTCACCCCTCAACTTT. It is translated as CSATDGGRSPLNF.

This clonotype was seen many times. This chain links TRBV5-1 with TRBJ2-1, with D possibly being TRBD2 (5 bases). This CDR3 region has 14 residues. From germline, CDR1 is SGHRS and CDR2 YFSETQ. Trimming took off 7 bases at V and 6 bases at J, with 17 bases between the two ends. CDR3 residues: CASSGGGASNEQFF. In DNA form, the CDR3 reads TGCGCCAGCTCCGGTGGAGGTGCATCCAATGAGCAGTTCTTC.

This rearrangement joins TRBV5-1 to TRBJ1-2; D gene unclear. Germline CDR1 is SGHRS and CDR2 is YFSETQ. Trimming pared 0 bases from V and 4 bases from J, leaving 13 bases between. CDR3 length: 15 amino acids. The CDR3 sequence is CASSLEGKGTYGYTF. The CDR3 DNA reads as TGCGCCAGCAGCTTGGAAGGAAAGGGCACCTATGGCTACACCTTC.

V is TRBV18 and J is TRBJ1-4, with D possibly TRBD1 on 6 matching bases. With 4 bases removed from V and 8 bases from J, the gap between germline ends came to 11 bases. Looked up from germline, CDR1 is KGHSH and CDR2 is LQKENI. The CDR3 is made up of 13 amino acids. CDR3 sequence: CASSRGREEKLFF. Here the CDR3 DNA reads TGTGCCAGCTCACGGGGGCGCGAAGAAAAACTGTTTTTT.

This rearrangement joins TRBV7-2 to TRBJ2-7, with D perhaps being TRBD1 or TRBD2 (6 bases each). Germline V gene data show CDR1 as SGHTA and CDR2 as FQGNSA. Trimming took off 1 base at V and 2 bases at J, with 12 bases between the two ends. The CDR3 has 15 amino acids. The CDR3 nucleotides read TGTGCCAGCAGCTTAGGCGGGACATCCACCTACGAGCAGTACTTC. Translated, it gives CASSLGGTSTYEQYF.

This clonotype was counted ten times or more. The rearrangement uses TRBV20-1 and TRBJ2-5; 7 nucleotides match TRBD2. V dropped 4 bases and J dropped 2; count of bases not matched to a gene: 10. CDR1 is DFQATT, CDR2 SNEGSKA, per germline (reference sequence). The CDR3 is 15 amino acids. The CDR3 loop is CSANQRGRRQETQYF. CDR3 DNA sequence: TGCAGTGCTAACCAGCGGGGCCGTCGGCAAGAGACCCAGTACTTC.

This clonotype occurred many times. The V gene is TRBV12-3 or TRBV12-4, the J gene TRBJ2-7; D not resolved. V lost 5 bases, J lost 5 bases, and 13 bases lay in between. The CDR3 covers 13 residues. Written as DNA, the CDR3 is TGTGCCAGCAGTCCGCCCGGGTCCAACGAGCAGTACTTC. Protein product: CASSPPGSNEQYF.

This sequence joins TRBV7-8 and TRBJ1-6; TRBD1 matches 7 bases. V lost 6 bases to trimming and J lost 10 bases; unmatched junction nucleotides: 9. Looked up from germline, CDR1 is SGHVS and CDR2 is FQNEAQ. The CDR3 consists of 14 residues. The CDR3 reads CASSTGTEASPLHF. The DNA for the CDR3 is TGTGCCAGCAGTACCGGGACAGAAGCGTCACCCCTCCACTTT.

The CDR3 nucleotides are TGTGCCAGCAGCTTAGCCAAGGGGAACACTGAAGCTTTCTTT. This codes for CASSLAKGNTEAFF. The chain couples TRBV11-2 to TRBJ1-1, with no clear D. V was pared by 1 base and J by 1 base, with 7 bases between. This CDR3 has 14 residues. Germline values: CDR1 SGHAT, CDR2 FQNNGV.

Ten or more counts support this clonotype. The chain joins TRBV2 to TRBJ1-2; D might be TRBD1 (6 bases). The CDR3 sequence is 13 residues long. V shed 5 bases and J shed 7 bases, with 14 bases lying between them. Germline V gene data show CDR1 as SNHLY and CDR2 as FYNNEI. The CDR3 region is CASSHRARGGYTF. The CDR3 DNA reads TGTGCCAGCAGTCACAGGGCCCGCGGTGGCTACACCTTC.

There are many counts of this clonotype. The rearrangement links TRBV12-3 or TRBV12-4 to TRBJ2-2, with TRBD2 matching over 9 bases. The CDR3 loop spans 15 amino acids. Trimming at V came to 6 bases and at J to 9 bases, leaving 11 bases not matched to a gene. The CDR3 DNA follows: TGTGCCAGCAGCCCCTGGGTAGCGGGGGACAGGGAGCTGTTTTTT. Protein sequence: CASSPWVAGDRELFF.

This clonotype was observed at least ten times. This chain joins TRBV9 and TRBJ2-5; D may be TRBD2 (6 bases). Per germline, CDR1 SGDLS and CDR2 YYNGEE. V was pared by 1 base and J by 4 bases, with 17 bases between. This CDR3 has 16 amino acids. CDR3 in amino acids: CASSVMAQGGGETQYF. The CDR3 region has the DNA TGTGCCAGCAGCGTAATGGCTCAGGGAGGTGGAGAGACCCAGTACTTC.

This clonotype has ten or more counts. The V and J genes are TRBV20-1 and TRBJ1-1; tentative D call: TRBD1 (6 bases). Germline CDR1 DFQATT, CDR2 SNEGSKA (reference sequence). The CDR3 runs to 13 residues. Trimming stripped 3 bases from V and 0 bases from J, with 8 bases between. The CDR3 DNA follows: TGCAGTGCTAGCCACAGGGTGAACACTGAAGCTTTCTTT. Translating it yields CSASHRVNTEAFF.

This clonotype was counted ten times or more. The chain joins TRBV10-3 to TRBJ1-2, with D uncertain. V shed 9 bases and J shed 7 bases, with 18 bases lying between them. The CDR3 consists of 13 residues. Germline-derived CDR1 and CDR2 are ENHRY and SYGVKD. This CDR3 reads CAMKVEDGPGYTF. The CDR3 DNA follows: TGTGCCATGAAGGTCGAGGACGGACCTGGCTACACCTTC.

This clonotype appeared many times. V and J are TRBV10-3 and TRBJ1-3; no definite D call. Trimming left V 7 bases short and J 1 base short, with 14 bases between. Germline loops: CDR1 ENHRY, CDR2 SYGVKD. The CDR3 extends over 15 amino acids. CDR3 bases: TGTGCCATCACCCCGGCGGGCCTTTCTGGAAACACCATATATTTT. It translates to CAITPAGLSGNTIYF.

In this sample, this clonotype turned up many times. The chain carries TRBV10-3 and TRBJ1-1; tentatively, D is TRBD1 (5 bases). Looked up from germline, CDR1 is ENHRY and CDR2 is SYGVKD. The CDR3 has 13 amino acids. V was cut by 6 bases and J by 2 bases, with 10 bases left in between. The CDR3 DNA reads TGTGCCATCAGGGGGCAAGGCAACACTGAAGCTTTCTTT. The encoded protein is CAIRGQGNTEAFF.

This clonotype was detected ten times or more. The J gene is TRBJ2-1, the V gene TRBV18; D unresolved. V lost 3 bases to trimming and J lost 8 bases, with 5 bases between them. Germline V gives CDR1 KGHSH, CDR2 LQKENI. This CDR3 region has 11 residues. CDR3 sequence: CASSPWDEQFF. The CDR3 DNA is TGTGCCAGCTCACCCTGGGATGAGCAGTTCTTC. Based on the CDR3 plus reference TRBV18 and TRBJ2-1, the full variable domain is NAGVMQNPRHLVRRRGQEARLRCSPMKGHSHVYWYRQLPEEGLKFMVYLQKENIIDESGMPKERFSAEFPKEGPSILRIQQVVRGDSAAYFCASSPWDEQFFGPGTRLTVL.

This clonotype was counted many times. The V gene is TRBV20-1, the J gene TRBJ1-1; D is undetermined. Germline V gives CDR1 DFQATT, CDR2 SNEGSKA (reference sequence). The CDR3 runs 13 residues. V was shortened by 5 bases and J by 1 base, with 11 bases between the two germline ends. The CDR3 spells CSASPGGNTEAFF. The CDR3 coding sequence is TGCAGTGCTTCCCCGGGCGGGAACACTGAAGCTTTCTTT.

CDR3 sequence (DNA): TGTGCCAGCAGCCAAGGGAGGGCAAATGAGCAGTTCTTC. This translates into CASSQGRANEQFF. This rearrangement joins TRBV3-1 to TRBJ2-1, with D possibly matching TRBD2 (6 bases). The CDR3 has 13 amino acids. Germline CDR1 reads LGHDT; CDR2 reads YNNKEL (reference sequence). The V end lost 1 base, the J end lost 7 bases, and 8 bases lay between the germline ends.

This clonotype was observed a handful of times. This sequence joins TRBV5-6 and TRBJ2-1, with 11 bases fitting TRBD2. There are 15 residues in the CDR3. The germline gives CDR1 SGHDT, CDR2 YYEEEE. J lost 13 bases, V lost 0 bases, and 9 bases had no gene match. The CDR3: CASSLETSGGRSQFF. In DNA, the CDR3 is TGTGCCAGCAGCTTGGAAACTAGCGGGGGTCGATCTCAGTTCTTC. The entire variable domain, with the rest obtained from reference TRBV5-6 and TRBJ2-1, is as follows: DAGVTQSPTHLIKTRGQQVTLRCSPKSGHDTVSWYQQALGQGPQFIFQYYEEEERQRGNFPDRFSGHQFPNYSSELNVNALLLGDSALYLCASSLETSGGRSQFFGPGTRLTVL.

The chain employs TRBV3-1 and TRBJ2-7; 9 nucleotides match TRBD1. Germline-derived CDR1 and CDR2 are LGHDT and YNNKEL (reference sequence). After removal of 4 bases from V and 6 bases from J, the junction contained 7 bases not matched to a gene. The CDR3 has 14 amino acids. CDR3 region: CASSPLQGAGEQYF. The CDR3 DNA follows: TGTGCCAGCAGCCCGCTACAGGGGGCGGGCGAGCAGTACTTC.

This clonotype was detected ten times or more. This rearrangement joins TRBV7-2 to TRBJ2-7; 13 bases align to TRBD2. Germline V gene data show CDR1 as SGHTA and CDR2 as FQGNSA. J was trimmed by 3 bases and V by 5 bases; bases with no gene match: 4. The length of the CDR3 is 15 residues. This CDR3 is CASSLRLAGGYEQYF. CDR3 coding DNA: TGTGCCAGCAGCCTAAGACTAGCGGGGGGCTACGAGCAGTACTTC.